This TCR beta chain comes out of a study of beta chain features in type 1 diabetes (dated by TCRdb to the late 2010s). About the full investigation: Mean age, gender distribution, total cell number and subset yield did not differ between patients and healthy donors. Across all samples, fewer than 130 million sorted cells were examined, and cell number per subset correlated strongly with RNA yield. In the study, recently diagnosed type 1 diabetes patients and matched healthy donors were compared on the TCRB repertoires of their sorted circulating CD4+ T cell subsets. Naive and central memory subsets were obtained from all 30 or so donors, but regulatory and stem cell-like memory subsets were isolated from only 8 patients and roughly eight healthy donors.

The entire amount of isolated RNA was reverse transcribed using the High Capacity cDNA Reverse Transcription Kit, so the sequenced TCRB transcripts were expressed ones. Naive, central memory and regulatory T cell samples underwent deep immunoSEQ sequencing, averaging around 3.6 million total reads per sample. Sorted cells were lysed in RLT buffer, and RNA was extracted using DNase-treated RNeasy Micro or Mini kits according to cell number. Each cell subset was processed separately to prevent cross-contamination, with patient and healthy donor samples processed together. The immunoSEQ multiplex PCR was used to amplify TCRB sequences from cDNA, generating 87-bp fragments that spanned the CDR3 region. The amplicons were sequenced using the Illumina HiSeq platform. Turning to the authors' computational methods: Synthetic template baselines were used to correct PCR bias computationally, reads within Hamming distance 2 were collapsed together, and singletons that could not be merged were discarded. Reads were aligned to IMGT to assign V, D and J genes, CDR3 length, and insertions or deletions at six rearrangement sites. Within each subset, clonotype counts were normalized to sorted cell number, after which true diversity and Gini coefficients were computed with the tcR R package. The overlap coefficient, calculated on TCRB nucleotide sequences, was used to quantify repertoire sharing. As a proxy for the pre-selection repertoire, out-of-frame TCRB sequences from naive cells were analyzed. TCRdb provides this immuneACCESS table in a form limited to in-frame rearrangements. Some clones are lacking; in checked studies, under half of them reflect an unresolved V gene, and why the rest are absent is not known. The V and J calls and clone size are taken from that table; D and trimming were inferred from the DNA. The sample table shows 300,000 to 400,000 clones, and approximately 10% are seen once. The ten top clones hold approximately 0.016% of the sample.

From each donor, a single peripheral blood sample of about 116 mL on average was drawn into heparinised tubes. A BD FACSAria II was used to sort naive, central memory, regulatory and stem cell-like memory CD4+ T cells with a panel that included CD45RO, CCR7, CD25, CD127, CD95 and CD27. Purity was above 95% for every sorted population. Right away, PBMCs were isolated by Lymphoprep density gradient centrifugation and were stained directly, with no culture step. So that batch effects would be minimized, each experiment stained and sorted samples in pairs, pairing one healthy donor with one patient. Note on this clone: Its binding antigen is unknown. Per-nucleotide qualities are absent, and no much larger clonotype sits a single base away.

Findings and caveats that apply to the study as a whole: Shorter templates might be favored by PCR, yet because patient and control samples were amplified and corrected together, any such skew would affect both groups equally. The naive, central memory and regulatory TCRB repertoires appeared to resemble one another more closely among patients than among healthy donors. Because cDNA rather than genomic DNA was sequenced, highly expressing activated cells could have been over-represented, although no difference in activation and CD3 levels was found between groups. Because small numbers of individuals were included in the HLA sub-analyses, any influence of HLA type on TCRB rearrangement was left unresolved. A moderate but significant shortening of TCRB CDR3 length was observed in type 1 diabetes patients in all four CD4+ subsets. Fewer insertions and more nucleotide deletions at VDJ recombination sites were observed in patients with type 1 diabetes, implying thymic rearrangement abnormalities.

The sequence was obtained from a woman aged 25 to 39 in good health. Material for sequencing was naive CD4+ T cells from blood. The meaning of the sample's cell subset or site label: true naive CD4+ T cells.

The CDR3 in this case is CASSPRGGETQYF. The DNA reads as follows: TGTGCCAGCAGCCCTAGAGGGGGAGAGACCCAGTACTTC. Here the chain combines TRBV11-1 and TRBJ2-5; a weak D assignment points to TRBD1 (6 bases agree). Via the germline V gene (reference sequence), CDR1 is SGHAT and CDR2 FQDESV. Between the V and J ends, shortened by 5 bases and 4 bases respectively, the junction contains 11 bases. The CDR3 has 13 amino acids, counting the end cysteine and phenylalanine. This entry keeps only the CDR3 DNA: 39 bases, framed from base 1.